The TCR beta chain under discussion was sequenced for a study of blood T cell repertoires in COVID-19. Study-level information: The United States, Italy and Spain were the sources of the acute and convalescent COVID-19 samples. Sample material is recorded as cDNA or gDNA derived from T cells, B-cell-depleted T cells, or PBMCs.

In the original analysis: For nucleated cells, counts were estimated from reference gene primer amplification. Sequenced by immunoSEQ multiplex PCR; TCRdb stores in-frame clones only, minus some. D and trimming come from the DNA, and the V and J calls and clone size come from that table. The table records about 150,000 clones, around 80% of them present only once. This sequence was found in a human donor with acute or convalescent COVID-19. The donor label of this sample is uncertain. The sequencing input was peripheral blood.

CDR3 protein: CAIIGQGSTGELFF. The CDR3 DNA sequence: TGTGCCATCATCGGACAGGGGTCTACCGGGGAGCTGTTTTTT. The J gene is TRBJ2-2, the V gene TRBV10-3, with 9 bases matching TRBD1. V shed 7 bases, J shed 5 bases, and the junction held 5 bases outside the gene matches. Per the germline V gene, CDR1 is ENHRY and CDR2 is SYGVKD. There are 14 residues in the CDR3.